This TCR beta chain was identified during a study of CD8+ T cells in alopecia areata. Study-level information: Patients in the treated group were given tofacitinib by mouth, 5 to 10 mg twice a day.

Study results and caveats: Scalp data also include sequences from resident alphabeta T cells of normal skin. Against the mouse data, patients shared TCRs less clearly, possibly for HLA reasons.

A remark on this clone: Its cognate antigen is unknown.

CDR3 length: 13 residues. CDR1 is MNHEY and CDR2 is SMNVEV in the germline V gene (reference sequence). V lost 5 bases and J 7 bases, leaving 9 bases between the germline ends. RNA was extracted and reverse transcribed into cDNA as the sequencing template. Only in-frame clones appear in the TCRdb table, and some are missing; sequencing was by immunoSEQ multiplex PCR. The data hold hundreds of thousands of clones, with 50% to 70% observed a single time. Alopecia areata patients provided lesional scalp punch biopsies and peripheral blood, both collected for the study. This chain uses TRBV27 with TRBJ1-6; D is perhaps TRBD1 (6 bases). The specimen comprised CD4+ T cells sorted from blood, sampled at week 0. The TCR originated in a human donor with alopecia areata. CDR3 in DNA: TGTGCCAGCAGTACTCAGGGGAATTCACCCCTCCACTTT. This encodes CASSTQGNSPLHF.